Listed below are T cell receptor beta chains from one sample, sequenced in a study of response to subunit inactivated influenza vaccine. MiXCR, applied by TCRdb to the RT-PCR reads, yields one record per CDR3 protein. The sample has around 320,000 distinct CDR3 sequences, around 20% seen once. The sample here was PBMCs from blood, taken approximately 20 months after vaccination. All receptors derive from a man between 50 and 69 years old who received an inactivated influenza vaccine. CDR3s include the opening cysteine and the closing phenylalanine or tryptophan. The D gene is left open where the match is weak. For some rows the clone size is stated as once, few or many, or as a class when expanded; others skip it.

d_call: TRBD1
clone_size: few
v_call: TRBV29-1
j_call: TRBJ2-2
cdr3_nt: TGCAGCGTCGAATCCGGGACAGGGTCTACCGGGGAGCTGTTTTTT
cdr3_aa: CSVESGTGSTGELFF

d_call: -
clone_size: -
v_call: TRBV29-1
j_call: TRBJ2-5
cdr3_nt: TGCAGCGTTGAGTTTCGAACCTCCCAAGAGACCCAGTACTTC
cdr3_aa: CSVEFRTSQETQYF

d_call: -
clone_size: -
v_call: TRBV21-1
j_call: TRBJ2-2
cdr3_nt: TGTGCCAGCAGCAAAGCGCGGGGACACGTCGACACCGGGGAGCTGTTTTTT
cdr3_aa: CASSKARGHVDTGELFF

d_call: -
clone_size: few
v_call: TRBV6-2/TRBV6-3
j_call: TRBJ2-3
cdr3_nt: TGTGCCAGCAACCCGGGCAGGGGAAGCACAGATACGCAGTATTTT
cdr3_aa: CASNPGRGSTDTQYF

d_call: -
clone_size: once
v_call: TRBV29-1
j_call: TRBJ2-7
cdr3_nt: TGCAGCGTTGAATACGCTACCGGCGAGCAGTACTTC
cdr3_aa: CSVEYATGEQYF

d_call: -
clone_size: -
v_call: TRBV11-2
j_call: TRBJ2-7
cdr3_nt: TGTGCCAGCAGAAGTCCTTTTCGCTCGGCAGGGAAGTCCTACGAGCAGTACTTC
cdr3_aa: CASRSPFRSAGKSYEQYF

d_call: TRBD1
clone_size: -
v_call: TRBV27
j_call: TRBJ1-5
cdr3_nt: TGTGCCACTAAGACAGGGGGCTTAGCGAATCAGCCCCAGCATTTT
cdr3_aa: CATKTGGLANQPQHF

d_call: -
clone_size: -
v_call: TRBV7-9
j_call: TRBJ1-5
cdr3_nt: TGTGCCAGCAGCTCCGGGCCTGTGGGCAATCAGCCCCAGCATTTT
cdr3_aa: CASSSGPVGNQPQHF

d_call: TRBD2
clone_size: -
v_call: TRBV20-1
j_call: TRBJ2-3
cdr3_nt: TGCAGTGCTGAGTCTAGCGGGGGCACTCGCACAGATACGCAGTATTTT
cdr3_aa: CSAESSGGTRTDTQYF

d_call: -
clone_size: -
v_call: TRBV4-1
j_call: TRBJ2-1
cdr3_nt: TGCGCCAGCAGCCAAGTAATTTACGTAGGACCCGGAAACAATGAGCAGTTCTTC
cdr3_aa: CASSQVIYVGPGNNEQFF

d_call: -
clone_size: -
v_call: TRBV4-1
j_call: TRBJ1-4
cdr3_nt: TGCGCCAGCAGCCAAGGGTACCCAGGGTCAACTAATGAAAAACTGTTTTTT
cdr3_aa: CASSQGYPGSTNEKLFF

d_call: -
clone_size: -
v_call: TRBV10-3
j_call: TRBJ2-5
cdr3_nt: TGTGCCATCAGGGAATCGGGGTTAGGGACCCAGTACTTC
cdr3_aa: CAIRESGLGTQYF

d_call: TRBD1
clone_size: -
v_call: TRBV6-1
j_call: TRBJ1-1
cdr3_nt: TGTGCCAGCAGCCCCGGGACAGGGGAGAACACTGAAGCTTTCTTT
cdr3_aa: CASSPGTGENTEAFF

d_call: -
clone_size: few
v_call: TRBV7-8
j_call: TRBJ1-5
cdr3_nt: TGTGCCAGCAGCCTGGGGCGAACCTCCAATCAGCCCCAGCATTTT
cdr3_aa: CASSLGRTSNQPQHF

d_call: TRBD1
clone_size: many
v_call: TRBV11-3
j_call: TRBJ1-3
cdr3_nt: TGTGCCAGCAGCAACATCTTCGGACAGGGGGCTTTAACCTCTGGAAACACCATATATTTT
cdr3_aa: CASSNIFGQGALTSGNTIYF

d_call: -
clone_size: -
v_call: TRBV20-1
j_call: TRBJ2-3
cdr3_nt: TGCAGTGCCCAAGGGACTCACCGGACAGATACGCAGTATTTT
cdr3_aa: CSAQGTHRTDTQYF

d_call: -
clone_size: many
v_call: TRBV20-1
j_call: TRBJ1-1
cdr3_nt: TGCAGTGCTAGTGTACGGTTAAGTGAAGCTTTCTTT
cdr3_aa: CSASVRLSEAFF

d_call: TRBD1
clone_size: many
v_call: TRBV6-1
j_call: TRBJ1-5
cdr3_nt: TGTGCCAGCAGTGATGACAGGGATCAGCCCCAGCATTTT
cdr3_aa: CASSDDRDQPQHF

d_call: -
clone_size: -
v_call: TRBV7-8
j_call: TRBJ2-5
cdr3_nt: TGTGCCAGTAGCTTAGGAGGGGTCCCAGAGACCCAGTACTTC
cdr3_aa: CASSLGGVPETQYF

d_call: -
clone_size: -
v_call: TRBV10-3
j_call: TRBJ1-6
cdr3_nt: TGTGCCATCAGTGAGTCTCCGGCAGGGAGGGACTCACCCCTCCACTTT
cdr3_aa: CAISESPAGRDSPLHF

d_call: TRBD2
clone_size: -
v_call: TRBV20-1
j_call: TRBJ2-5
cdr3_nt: TGCAGTGCTTCCCGAGCGGGGGGTAACCAAGAGACCCAGTACTTC
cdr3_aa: CSASRAGGNQETQYF

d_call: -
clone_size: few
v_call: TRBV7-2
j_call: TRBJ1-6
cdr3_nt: TGTGCCAGCAGCTTATCAGGTCGGGGTTCACCCCTCCACTTT
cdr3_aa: CASSLSGRGSPLHF

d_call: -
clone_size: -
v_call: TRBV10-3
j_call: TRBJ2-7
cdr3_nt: TGTGCCATCAGTGACCCCGCCAGGGGTCTCTACGAGCAGTACTTC
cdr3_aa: CAISDPARGLYEQYF

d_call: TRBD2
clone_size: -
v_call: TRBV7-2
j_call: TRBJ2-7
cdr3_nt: TGTGCCAGCAGCGCGGGACTAGCAACCTACGAGCAGTACTTC
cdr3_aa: CASSAGLATYEQYF

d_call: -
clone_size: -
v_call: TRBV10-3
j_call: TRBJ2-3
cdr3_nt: TGTGCCATCAGCGACTACAGGGGCACAGATACGCAGTATTTT
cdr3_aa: CAISDYRGTDTQYF

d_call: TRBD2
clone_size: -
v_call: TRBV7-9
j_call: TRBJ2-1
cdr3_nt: TGTGCCAGCAGCTTACAGTCCGGGGGGTCCTACAATGAGCAGTTCTTC
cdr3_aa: CASSLQSGGSYNEQFF

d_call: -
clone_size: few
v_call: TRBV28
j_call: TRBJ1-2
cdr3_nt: TGTGCCAGCAGTGAAGGGCGGGGATTTAGTGGCTACACCTTC
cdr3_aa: CASSEGRGFSGYTF

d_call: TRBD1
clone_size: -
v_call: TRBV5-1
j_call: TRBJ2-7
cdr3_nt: TGCGCCAGCAGCTTTCTGGACAGGGTCCCCTACGAGCAGTACTTC
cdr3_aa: CASSFLDRVPYEQYF

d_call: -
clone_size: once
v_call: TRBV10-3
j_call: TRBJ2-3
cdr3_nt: TGTGCCATCAGTGACGTAGCAGATACGCAGTATTTT
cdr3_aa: CAISDVADTQYF